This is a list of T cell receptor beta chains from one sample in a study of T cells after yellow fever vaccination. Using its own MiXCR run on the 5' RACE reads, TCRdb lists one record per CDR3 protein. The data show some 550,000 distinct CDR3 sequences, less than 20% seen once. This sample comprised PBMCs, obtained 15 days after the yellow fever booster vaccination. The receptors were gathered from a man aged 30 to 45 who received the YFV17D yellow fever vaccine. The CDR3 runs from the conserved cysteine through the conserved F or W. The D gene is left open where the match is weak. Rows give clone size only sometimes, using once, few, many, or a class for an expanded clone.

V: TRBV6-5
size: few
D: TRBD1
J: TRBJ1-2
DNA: TGTGCCAGCAGTAACCTGGGACAGGGTGCTCCTAACTATGGCTACACCTTC
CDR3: CASSNLGQGAPNYGYTF

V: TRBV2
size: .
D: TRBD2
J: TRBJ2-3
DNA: TGTGCCAGCGGGCGGGAGAGCTTGAGACGGACAGATACGCAGTATTTT
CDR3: CASGRESLRRTDTQYF

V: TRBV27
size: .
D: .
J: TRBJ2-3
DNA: TGTGCCAGCAGTTTCTATAGGGCCGGGGATACGCAGTATTTT
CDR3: CASSFYRAGDTQYF

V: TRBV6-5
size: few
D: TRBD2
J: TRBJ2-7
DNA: TGTGCCAGCAGGTATATAGCGGGAGGGCCGGAGGAGCAGTACTTC
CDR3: CASRYIAGGPEEQYF

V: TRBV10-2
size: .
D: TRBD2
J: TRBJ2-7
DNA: TGCGCCGCCCGGGGGGTGGGCTCGTACGAGCAGTACTTC
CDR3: CAARGVGSYEQYF

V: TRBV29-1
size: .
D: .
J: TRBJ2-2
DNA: TGCAGCGTTGACCTACAGGGTAACGGGGAGCTGTTTTTT
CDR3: CSVDLQGNGELFF

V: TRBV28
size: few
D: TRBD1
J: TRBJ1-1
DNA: TGTGCCACCCTTAAGACAGGGTGGACTGAAGCTTTCTTT
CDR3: CATLKTGWTEAFF

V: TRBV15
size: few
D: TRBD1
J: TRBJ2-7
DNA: TGTGCCACCAGCAGGAGGGACAGTTACTACGAGCAGTACTTC
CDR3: CATSRRDSYYEQYF

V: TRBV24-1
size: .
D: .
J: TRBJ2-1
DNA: TGTGCCACCAGTGATGATGCGGGGCCTTCCTACAATGAGCAGTTCTTC
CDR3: CATSDDAGPSYNEQFF

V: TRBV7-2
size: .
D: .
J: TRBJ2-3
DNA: TGTGCCAGCAGCACTAGCCGACTAGTAACACGCACAGATACGCAGTATTTT
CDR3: CASSTSRLVTRTDTQYF

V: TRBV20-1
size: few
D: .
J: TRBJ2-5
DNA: TGCAGTGCAAGAGGGGAGTTCGGTGAGACCCAGTACTTC
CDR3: CSARGEFGETQYF

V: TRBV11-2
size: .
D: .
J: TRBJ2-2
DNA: TGTGCCAGCAGACGGACCGCGGGCACCGGGGAGCTGTTTTTT
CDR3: CASRRTAGTGELFF

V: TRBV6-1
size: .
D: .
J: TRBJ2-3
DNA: TGTGCCAGCAGCAGAGGGTGGGCAGATACGCAGTATTTT
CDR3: CASSRGWADTQYF

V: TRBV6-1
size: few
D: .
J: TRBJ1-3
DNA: TGTGCCAGCAGGAAAGGGGCCCTAAACACCATATATTTT
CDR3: CASRKGALNTIYF

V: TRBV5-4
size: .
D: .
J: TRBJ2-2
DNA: TGTGCCAGCAGCGAGGGGTTACTAGCCCACACCGGGGAGCTGTTTTTT
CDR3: CASSEGLLAHTGELFF

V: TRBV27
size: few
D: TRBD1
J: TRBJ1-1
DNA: TGTGCCAGCAGTGCCGACAGGGCCATGAACACTGAAGCTTTCTTT
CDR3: CASSADRAMNTEAFF

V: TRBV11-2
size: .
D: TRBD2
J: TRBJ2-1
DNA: TGTGCCAGCAGCTTAGTGGGACCCGGGACTAGCGGGAGTACATCCTACAATGAGCAGTTCTTC
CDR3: CASSLVGPGTSGSTSYNEQFF

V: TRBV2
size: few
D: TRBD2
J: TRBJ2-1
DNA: TGTGCCAGCAGGGCTAGCGGGAGCAATGTGAAGTTCTTC
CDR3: CASRASGSNVKFF

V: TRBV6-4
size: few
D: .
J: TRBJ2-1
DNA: TGTGCCAGCGCTTCCCAGGGATCATTCTACAATGAGCAGTTCTTC
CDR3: CASASQGSFYNEQFF

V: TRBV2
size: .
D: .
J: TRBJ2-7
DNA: TGTGCCAGCAGTGAAGAGCCAGGCTACGAGCAGTACTTC
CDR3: CASSEEPGYEQYF

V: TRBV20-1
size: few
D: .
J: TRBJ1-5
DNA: TGCAGTGCTAGTGGGCCTAAGCGGCCCCAGCATTTT
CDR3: CSASGPKRPQHF

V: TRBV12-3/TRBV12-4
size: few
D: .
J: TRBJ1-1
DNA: TGTGCCAGCAGTTTGGGCAGCGTGCGGGGCACTGAAGCTTTCTTT
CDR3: CASSLGSVRGTEAFF

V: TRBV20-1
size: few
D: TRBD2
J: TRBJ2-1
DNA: TGCAGTGCTAGTTTCGGGACTAGCCGCAATGAGCAGTTCTTC
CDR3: CSASFGTSRNEQFF

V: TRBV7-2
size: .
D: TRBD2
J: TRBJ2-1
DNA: TGTGCCAGCAGCTTAGCCCGGGAGGAACAGCCTTACAATGAGCAGTTCTTC
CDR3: CASSLAREEQPYNEQFF

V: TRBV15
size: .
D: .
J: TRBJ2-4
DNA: TGTGCCACCAGCAGTGGGATTGACAGAGCCAAAAACATTCAGTACTTC
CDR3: CATSSGIDRAKNIQYF

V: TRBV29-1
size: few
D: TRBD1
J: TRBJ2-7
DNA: TGCAGCGTCGGAGGAGAGCGAGGGACAGGGGACTACGAGCAGTACTTC
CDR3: CSVGGERGTGDYEQYF

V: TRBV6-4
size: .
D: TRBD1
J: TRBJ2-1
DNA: TGTGCCAGCAGTGACGGGACAGGGGGGAATGAGCAGTTCTTC
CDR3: CASSDGTGGNEQFF

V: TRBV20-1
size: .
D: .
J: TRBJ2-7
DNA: TGCAGTGCTAGTGGTCCCCCCTCCTACGAGCAGTACTTC
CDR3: CSASGPPSYEQYF

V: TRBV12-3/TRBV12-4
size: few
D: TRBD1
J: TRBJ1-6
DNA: TGTGCCAGCAGTTTAGCGTCGGGACAGGGTTCTTCACCCCTCCACTTT
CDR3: CASSLASGQGSSPLHF